The 2 T cell receptor beta chains below come from one sample, sequenced in a study of T cell responses to AZD1222 COVID-19 vaccine (TCRdb year 2021). Libraries were constructed by the immunoSEQ multiplex PCR assay. TCRdb stores this immuneACCESS table with in-frame sequences only. Part of the clones is absent; in the studies checked, under half of the shortfall reflects unresolved V genes, and no reason is known for the rest. Present in this sample are about 140,000 clones, around nine tenths of which were seen just once. The ten top clones hold around 1.6% of the sample. The time point label corresponds to: baseline before first vaccination. The sample in question was peripheral blood, obtained on day 0 of AZD1222 vaccination. These receptors all stem from an adult in good health.

The rearrangement joins TRBV6-1 to TRBJ2-1; 11 bases are shared with TRBD2. Unmatched junction bases numbered 6, after V lost 4 bases and J lost 4 bases. The CDR3 totals 16 residues. The V gene's germline CDR1 is MNHNS and CDR2 SASEGT. DNA for the CDR3: TGTGCCAGCAGTGTCACCCTAGCGGGAGGTTACAATGAGCAGTTCTTC. Protein sequence: CASSVTLAGGYNEQFF.

The V and J genes are TRBV27 and TRBJ2-1, with D possibly matching TRBD2 (6 bases). The CDR3 has 17 residues. Germline V gene lookup returns CDR1 MNHEY and CDR2 SMNVEV (reference sequence). With 4 bases removed from V and 6 bases from J, the gap between germline ends came to 22 bases. The CDR3 sequence is CASSSPYARRDFNEQFF. The CDR3 DNA is TGTGCCAGCAGTTCGCCTTATGCCAGAAGGGACTTCAATGAGCAGTTCTTC.